The clone carrying this TCR beta chain turned up a few times. The antigen remains unidentified. These data belong to a study of T cell repertoires in cytomegalovirus infection. Study details: A matching HLA type, together with CMV infection, was signaled by public TCR beta signatures. Notes on the study in general: CMV-specific TCR beta clonotypes restricted by HLA-C were the ones dominating the ex vivo response.

CDR1 is SGHTA and CDR2 is FQGTGA in the germline V gene. The CDR3 has 16 residues. V was shortened by 4 bases and J by 4 bases, with 18 bases between the two germline ends. TCRdb used MiXCR to reprocess the reads, holding one entry per CDR3 protein. Among 250,000 or so distinct CDR3 sequences listed, 8% to 9.5% were seen once. Input material: PBMCs. This chain links TRBV7-3 with TRBJ2-3, with D possibly being TRBD1 or TRBD2 (5 bases each). This clonotype originated in a human donor in good health (CMV status not recorded). Some clones in this sample may be carry-over from other donors' samples. The CDR3 loop reads CASSSKGTDRPDTQYF. As DNA, the CDR3 is TGTGCCAGCAGCTCCAAAGGGACCGACAGACCAGATACGCAGTATTTT.